This T cell receptor beta chain was found in a study of T cells after yellow fever vaccination. Study information: Researchers used SMART-Seq v4 Ultra Low Input to prepare fractions that had low cell numbers. Broader study findings: Though weaker, the secondary response peaked faster, on day 5 versus 15. Abundant clonotypes from the bulk population could have been carried over as contaminants into FACS-sorted repertoires. Post-booster repertoires contained most primary-vaccination clones again (almost 97% CD4, around 88% CD8).

TCRdb re-called the 5' RACE reads through MiXCR, storing one row per CDR3 protein. Among hundreds of thousands of distinct CDR3 sequences, 9% to 15% were seen once, and the ten largest hold about 15%. This CDR3 is 12 amino acids long. Germline-derived CDR1 and CDR2 are DFQATT and SNEGSKA (reference sequence). V was trimmed by 7 bases and J by 6 bases, leaving 16 bases between them. As to this clonotype: What it recognizes is unknown.

The chain has TRBV20-1 and TRBJ2-7, with a tentative D call TRBD2 (6 bases). The sample in question was PBMCs, obtained on the day of the yellow fever booster vaccination. This clonotype originated in a young man who received the YFV17D yellow fever vaccine. CDR3 sequence: CSVSGLSGEQYF. CDR3 sequence (DNA): TGCAGTGTCTCGGGACTTTCAGGCGAGCAGTACTTC.